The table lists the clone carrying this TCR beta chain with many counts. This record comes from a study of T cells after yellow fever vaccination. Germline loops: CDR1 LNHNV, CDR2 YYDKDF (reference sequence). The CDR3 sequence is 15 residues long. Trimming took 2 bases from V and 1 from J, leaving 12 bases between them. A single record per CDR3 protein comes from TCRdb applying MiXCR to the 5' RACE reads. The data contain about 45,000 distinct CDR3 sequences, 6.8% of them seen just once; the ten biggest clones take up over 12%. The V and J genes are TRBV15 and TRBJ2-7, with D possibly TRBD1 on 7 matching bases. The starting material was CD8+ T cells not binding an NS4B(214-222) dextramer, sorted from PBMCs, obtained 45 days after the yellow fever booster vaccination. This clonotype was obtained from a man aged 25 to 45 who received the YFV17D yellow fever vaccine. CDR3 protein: CATSRWAGGSYEQYF. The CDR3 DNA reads TGTGCCACCAGCAGATGGGCAGGGGGGTCCTACGAGCAGTACTTC.